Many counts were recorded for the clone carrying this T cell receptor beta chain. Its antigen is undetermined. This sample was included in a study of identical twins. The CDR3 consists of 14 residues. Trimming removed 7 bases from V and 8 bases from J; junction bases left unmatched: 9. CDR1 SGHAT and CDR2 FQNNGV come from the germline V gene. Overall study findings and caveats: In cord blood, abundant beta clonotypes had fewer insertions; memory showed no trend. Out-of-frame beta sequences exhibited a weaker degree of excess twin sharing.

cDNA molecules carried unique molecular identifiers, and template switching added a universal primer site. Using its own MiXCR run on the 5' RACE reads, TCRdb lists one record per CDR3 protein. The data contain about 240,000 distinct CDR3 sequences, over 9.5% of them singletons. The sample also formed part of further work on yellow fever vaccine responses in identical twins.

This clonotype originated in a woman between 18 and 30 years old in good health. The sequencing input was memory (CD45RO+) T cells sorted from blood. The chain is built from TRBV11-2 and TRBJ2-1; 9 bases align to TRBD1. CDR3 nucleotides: TGTGCCAGCACTCGGGACAGGGTAGACGATGAGCAGTTCTTC. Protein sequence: CASTRDRVDDEQFF.